The 5 T cell receptor beta chains below come from one sample, sequenced in a study of human T cells and chemical hapten exposure. TCRdb reprocessed the RACE reads via MiXCR and lists one record per CDR3 protein. In the table there are about 70,000 distinct CDR3 sequences, approximately 9% of which are singletons. Time point defined: patch test 2, 6 weeks after DPC sensitization. The treatment was: therapeutic diphenylcyclopropenone sensitization with weekly scalp DPC. Source: whole blood, taken in connection with sensitization to the hapten diphenylcyclopropenone (DPC). All receptors come from a woman between 45 and 60 years old with alopecia areata. Some clones in this sample may be carry-over from other donors' samples.

This clonotype was observed many times. The DNA of the CDR3 is TGTGCCAGCAGCCCCCTGTGGGGTGGCGGCACAGATACGCAGTATTTT. Its translation is CASSPLWGGGTDTQYF. The J gene is TRBJ2-3, the V gene TRBV7-9; D is unclear. This CDR3 comprises 16 residues. Trimming removed 5 bases at V and 1 base at J, with 16 bases between. CDR1 and CDR2 (germline): SEHNR, FQNEAQ (reference sequence).

This clonotype appeared many times. The chain combines TRBV5-1 with TRBJ1-2; 9 bases agree with TRBD1. The CDR3 consists of 15 residues. After removal of 5 bases from V and 0 bases from J, the junction contained 5 bases not matched to a gene. Germline CDR1 SGHRS, CDR2 YFSETQ. This chain's CDR3 is CASRRTGAANYGYTF. The DNA of the CDR3 is TGCGCCAGCAGAAGGACAGGGGCAGCTAACTATGGCTACACCTTC.

This chain joins TRBV29-1 and TRBJ2-3; D might be TRBD2 (5 bases). The V end lost 5 bases, the J end lost 3 bases, and 9 bases lay between the germline ends. CDR1 and CDR2 from the germline V gene are SQVTM and ANQGSEA. This CDR3 comprises 12 residues. The CDR3 nucleotides read TGCAGCGTTCAGAGGGAAACAGATACGCAGTATTTT. Its protein is CSVQRETDTQYF.

This clonotype was counted between two and nine times. The chain's CDR3 is CASSLWDRANTGELFF. The CDR3 DNA reads as TGTGCCAGCAGCCTTTGGGACAGGGCGAACACCGGGGAGCTGTTTTTT. The chain has TRBV3-1 and TRBJ2-2, with TRBD1 identical over 9 bases. V shed 4 bases and J 0 bases; nucleotides not matched to a gene: 3. Germline V gene sequence: CDR1 LGHDT, CDR2 YNNKEL (reference sequence). The CDR3 totals 16 residues.

This clonotype was seen only a few times. The chain uses TRBV2 and TRBJ2-3; 8 nucleotides agree with TRBD2. Trimming at V came to 4 bases and at J to 7 bases, leaving 7 bases not matched to a gene. CDR1 SNHLY and CDR2 FYNNEI come from the germline V gene. This CDR3 spans 14 amino acids. The CDR3 region is CASSGTSLGNTQYF. The CDR3 DNA follows: TGTGCCAGCAGTGGGACTAGCTTAGGTAATACGCAGTATTTT.